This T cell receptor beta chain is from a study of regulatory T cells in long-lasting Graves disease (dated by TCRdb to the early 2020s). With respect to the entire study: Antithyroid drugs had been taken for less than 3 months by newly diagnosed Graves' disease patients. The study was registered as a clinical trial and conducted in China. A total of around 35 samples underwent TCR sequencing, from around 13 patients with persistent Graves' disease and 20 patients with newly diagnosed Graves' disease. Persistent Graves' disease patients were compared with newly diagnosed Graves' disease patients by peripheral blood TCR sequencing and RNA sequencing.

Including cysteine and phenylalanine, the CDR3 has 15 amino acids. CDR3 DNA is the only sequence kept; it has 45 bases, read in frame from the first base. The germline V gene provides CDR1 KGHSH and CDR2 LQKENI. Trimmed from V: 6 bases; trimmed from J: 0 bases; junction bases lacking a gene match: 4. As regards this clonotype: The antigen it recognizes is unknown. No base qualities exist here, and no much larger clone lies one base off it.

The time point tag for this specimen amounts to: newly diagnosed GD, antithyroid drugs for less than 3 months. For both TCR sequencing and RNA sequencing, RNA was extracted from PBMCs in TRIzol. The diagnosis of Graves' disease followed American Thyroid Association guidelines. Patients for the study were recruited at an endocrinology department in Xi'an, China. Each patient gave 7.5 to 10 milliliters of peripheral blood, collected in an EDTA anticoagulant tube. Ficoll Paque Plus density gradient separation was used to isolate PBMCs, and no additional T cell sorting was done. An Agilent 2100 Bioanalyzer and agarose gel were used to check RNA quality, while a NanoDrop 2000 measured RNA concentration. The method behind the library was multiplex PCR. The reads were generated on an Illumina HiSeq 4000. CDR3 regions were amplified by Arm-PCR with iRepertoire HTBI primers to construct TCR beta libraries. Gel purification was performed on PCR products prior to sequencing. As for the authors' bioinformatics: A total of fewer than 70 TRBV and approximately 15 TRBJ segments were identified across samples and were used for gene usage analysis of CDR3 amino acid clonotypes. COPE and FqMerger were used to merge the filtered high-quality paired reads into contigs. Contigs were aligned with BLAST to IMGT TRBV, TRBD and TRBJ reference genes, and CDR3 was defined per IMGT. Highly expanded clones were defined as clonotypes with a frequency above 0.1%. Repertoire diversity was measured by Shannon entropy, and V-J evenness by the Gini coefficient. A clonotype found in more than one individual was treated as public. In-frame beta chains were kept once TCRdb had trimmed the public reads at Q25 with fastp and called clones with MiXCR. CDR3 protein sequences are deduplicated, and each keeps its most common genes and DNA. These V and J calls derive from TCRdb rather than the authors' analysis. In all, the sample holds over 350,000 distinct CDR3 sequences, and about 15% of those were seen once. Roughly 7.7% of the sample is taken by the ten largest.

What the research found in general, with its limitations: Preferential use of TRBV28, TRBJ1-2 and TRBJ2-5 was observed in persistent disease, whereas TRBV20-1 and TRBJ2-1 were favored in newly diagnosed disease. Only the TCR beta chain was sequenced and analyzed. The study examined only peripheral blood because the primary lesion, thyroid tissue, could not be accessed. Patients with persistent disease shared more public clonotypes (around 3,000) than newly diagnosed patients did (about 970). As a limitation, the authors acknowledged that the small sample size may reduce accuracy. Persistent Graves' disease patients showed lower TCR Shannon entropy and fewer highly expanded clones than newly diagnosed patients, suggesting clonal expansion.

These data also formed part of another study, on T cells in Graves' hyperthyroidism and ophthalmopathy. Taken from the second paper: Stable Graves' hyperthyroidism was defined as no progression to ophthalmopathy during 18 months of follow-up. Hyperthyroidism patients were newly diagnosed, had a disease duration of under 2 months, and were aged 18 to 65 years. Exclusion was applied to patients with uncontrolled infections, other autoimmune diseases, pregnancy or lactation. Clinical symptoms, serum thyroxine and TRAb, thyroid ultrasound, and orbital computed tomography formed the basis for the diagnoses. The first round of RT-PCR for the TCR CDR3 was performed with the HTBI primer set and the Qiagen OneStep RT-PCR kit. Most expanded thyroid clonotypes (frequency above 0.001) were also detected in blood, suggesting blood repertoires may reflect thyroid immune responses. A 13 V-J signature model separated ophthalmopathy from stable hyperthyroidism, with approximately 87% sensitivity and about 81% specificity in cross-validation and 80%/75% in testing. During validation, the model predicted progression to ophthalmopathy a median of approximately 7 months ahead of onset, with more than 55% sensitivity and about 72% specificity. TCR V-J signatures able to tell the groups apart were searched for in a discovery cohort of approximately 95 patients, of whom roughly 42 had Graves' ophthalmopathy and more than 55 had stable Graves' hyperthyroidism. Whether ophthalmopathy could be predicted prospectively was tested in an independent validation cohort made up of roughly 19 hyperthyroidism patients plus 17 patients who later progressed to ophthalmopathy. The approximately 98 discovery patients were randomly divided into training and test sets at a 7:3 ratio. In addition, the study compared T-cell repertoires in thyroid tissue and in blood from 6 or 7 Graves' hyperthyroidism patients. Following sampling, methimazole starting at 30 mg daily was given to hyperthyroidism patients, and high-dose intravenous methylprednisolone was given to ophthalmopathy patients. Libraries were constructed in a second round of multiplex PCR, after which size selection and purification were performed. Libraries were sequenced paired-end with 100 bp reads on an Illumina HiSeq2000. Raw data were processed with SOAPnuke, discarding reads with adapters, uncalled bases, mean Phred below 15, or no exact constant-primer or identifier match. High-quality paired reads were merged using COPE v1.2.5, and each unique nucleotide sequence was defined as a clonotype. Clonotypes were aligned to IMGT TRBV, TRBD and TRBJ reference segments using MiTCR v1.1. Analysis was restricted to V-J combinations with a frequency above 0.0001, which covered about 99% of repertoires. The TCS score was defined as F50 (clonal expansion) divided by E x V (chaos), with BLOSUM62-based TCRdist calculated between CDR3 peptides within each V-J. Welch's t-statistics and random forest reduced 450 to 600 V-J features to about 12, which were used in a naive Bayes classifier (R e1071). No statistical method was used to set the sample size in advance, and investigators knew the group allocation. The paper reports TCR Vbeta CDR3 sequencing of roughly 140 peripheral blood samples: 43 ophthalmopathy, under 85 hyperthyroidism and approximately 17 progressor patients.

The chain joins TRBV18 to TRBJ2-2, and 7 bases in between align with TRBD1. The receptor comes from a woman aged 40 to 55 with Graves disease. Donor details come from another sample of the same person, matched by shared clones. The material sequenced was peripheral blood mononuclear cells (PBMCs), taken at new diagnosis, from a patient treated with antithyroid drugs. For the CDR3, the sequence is CASSEGTANTGELFF. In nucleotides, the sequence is TGTGCCAGCTCCGAAGGGACAGCGAACACCGGGGAGCTGTTTTTT.